This T cell receptor (beta chain) is from a study of T-cell reconstitution after alpha-beta-depleted transplantation in children. Regarding the study as a whole: T-cell counts and diversity at one year post-transplant came mainly from newly produced T cells. Several hundred graft clones that had expanded were reportedly the source of alpha-beta T cells about two months after transplant.

Remarks on this clonotype: Its specificity is unknown.

The ends were cut back, 0 bases at V and 5 bases at J, with 11 bases in the middle. The germline V gene has CDR1 SGHRS and CDR2 YFSETQ. The CDR3 sequence is 15 residues long. A TCRbeta library incorporating unique molecular identifiers was prepared. TCRdb reprocessed the PCR reads with MiXCR, giving one entry per CDR3 protein. Of just over 950,000 distinct CDR3 sequences listed, 25% to 30% are singletons. The sequences come from PBMCs, mostly from graft donor cells, collected 360 days after TCRalphabeta/CD19-depleted stem cell transplant. The V gene is TRBV5-1, the J gene TRBJ1-4; TRBD1 is a possible D gene (6 bases). This TCR came from a boy under three years old who had a stem cell transplant for SCID, so the T cells may come from the graft donor. The CDR3 DNA sequence: TGCGCCAGCAGCTTGGTGGGGGGCCTGAATGAAAAACTGTTTTTT. It yields the protein CASSLVGGLNEKLFF.